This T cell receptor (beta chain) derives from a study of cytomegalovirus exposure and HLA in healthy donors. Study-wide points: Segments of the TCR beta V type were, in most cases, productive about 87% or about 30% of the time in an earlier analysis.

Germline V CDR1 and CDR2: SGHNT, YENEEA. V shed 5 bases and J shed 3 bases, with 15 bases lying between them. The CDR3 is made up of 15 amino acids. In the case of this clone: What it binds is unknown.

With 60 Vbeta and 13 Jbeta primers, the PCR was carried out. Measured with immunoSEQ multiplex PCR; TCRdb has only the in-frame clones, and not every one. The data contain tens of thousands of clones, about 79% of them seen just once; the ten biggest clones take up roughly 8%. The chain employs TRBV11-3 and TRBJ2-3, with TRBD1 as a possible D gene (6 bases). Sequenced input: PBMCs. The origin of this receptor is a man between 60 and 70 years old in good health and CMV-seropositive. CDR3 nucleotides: TGTGCCAGCAGCGACCGGGACATAGAAACAGATACGCAGTATTTT. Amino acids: CASSDRDIETDTQYF.